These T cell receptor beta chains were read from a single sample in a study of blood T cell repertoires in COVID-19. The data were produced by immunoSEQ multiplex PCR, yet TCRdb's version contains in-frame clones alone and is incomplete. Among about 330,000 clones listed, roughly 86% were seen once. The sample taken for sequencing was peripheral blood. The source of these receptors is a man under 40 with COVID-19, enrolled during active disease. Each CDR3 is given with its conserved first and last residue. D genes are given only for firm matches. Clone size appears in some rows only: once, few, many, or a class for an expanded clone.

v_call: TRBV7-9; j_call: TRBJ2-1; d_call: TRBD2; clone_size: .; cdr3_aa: CASSFPLSGSSYNEQFF; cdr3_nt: TGTGCCAGCAGCTTCCCATTAAGCGGGAGCTCCTACAATGAGCAGTTCTTC
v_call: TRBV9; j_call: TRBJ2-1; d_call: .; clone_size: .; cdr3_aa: CASSVHREPPPNEQFF; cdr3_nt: TGTGCCAGCAGCGTTCACAGGGAACCCCCGCCTAATGAGCAGTTCTTC
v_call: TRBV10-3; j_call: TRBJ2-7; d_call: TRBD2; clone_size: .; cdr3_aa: CAISYLGLAGTSYEQYF; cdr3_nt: TGTGCCATCAGCTACTTGGGACTAGCGGGAACCTCCTACGAGCAGTACTTC
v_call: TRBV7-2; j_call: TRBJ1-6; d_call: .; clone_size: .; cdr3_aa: CASSFFGQYNSPLHF; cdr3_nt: TGTGCCAGCAGCTTCTTTGGGCAGTATAATTCACCCCTCCACTTT
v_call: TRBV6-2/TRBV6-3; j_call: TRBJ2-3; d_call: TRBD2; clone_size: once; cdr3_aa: CAGSYLAGAADTQYF; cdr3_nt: TGTGCCGGCAGTTACCTAGCGGGAGCGGCAGATACGCAGTATTTT
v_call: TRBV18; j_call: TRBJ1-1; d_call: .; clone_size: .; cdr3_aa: CASSPPKTYSEAFF; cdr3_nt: TGTGCCAGCTCACCACCGAAGACATACAGTGAAGCTTTCTTT
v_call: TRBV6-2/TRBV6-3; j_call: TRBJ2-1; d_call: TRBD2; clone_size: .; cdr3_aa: CASSPEGLAGVSAYNEQFF; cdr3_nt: TGTGCCAGCAGTCCGGAGGGACTAGCGGGAGTTTCGGCCTACAATGAGCAGTTCTTC
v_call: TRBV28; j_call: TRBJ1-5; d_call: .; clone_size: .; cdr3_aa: CASSLDWQYQPQHF; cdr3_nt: TGTGCCAGCAGTTTAGATTGGCAGTATCAGCCCCAGCATTTT
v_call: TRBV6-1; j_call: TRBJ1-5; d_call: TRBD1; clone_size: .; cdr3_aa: CASSEKRTGWNPSNQPQHF; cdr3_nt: TGTGCCAGCAGTGAAAAGAGGACAGGGTGGAACCCTAGCAATCAGCCCCAGCATTTT
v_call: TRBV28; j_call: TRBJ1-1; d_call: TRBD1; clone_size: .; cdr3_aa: CASSNTGVMNTEAFF; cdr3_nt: TGTGCCAGCAGCAACACAGGGGTCATGAACACTGAAGCTTTCTTT
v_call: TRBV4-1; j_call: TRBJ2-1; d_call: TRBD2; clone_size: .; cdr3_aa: CASSQTTLREEYNEQFF; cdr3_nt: TGCGCCAGCAGCCAAACTACCTTGCGGGAGGAATACAATGAGCAGTTCTTC
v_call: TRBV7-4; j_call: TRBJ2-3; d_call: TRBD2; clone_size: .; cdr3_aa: CASSAPSGGDTDTQYF; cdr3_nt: TGTGCCAGCAGCGCCCCTAGCGGGGGGGACACAGATACGCAGTATTTT
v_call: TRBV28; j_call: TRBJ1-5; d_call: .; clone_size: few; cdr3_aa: CASRTRGNQPQHF; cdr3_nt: TGTGCCAGCCGGACACGGGGCAATCAGCCCCAGCATTTT
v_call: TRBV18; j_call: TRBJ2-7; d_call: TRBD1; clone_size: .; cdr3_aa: CASSPIQGAGEQYF; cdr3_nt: TGTGCCAGCTCACCTATACAGGGGGCGGGAGAGCAGTACTTC
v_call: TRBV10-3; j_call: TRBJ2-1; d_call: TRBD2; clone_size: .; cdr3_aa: CAISSRLASSYNEQFF; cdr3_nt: TGTGCCATCAGTTCGAGACTAGCCAGCTCCTACAATGAGCAGTTCTTC
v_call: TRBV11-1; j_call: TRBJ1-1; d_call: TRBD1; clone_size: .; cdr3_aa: CASRSRTGGNTEAFF; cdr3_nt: TGTGCCAGCAGATCTCGGACAGGGGGTAACACTGAAGCTTTCTTT
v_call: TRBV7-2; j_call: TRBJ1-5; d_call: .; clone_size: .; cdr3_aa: CASSLTTGRYNQPQHF; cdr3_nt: TGTGCCAGCAGCCTGACCACAGGGCGATATAATCAGCCCCAGCATTTT
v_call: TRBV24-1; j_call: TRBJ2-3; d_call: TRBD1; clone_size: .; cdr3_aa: CATSDTTGGQDTQYF; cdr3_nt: TGTGCCACCAGTGACACGACAGGGGGCCAAGATACGCAGTATTTT
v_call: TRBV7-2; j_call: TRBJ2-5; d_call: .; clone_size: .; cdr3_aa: CASSLGGAQTQYF; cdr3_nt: TGTGCCAGCAGCCTAGGGGGAGCCCAGACCCAGTACTTC
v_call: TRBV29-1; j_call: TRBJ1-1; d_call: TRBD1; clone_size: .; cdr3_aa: CSVEGQSPEAFF; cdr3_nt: TGCAGCGTTGAGGGACAGAGCCCTGAAGCTTTCTTT
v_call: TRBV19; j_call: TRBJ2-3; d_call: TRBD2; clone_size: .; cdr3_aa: CATNIAGGGDTQYF; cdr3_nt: TGTGCCACCAATATAGCGGGAGGAGGTGATACGCAGTATTTT
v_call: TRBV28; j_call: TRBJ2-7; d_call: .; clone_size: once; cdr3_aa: CASSYSRGRSDEQYF; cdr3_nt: TGTGCCAGCAGTTACTCCAGGGGCCGTTCCGACGAGCAGTACTTC
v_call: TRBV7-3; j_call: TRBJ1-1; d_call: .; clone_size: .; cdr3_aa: CASSMGHSNTEAFF; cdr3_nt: TGTGCCAGCAGCATGGGACATTCGAACACTGAAGCTTTCTTT
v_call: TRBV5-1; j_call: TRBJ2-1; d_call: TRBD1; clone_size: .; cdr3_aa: CASSSSGGLWDEQFF; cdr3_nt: TGCGCCAGCAGCTCCTCAGGGGGCCTCTGGGATGAGCAGTTCTTC
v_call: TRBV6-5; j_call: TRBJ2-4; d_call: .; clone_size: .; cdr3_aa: CTARSGGNIQYF; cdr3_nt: TGTACCGCCCGGTCCGGCGGAAACATTCAGTACTTC
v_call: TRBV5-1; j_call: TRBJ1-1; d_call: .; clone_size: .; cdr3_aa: CASSLRGRNTEAFF; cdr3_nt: TGCGCCAGCAGCTTGAGAGGGAGGAACACTGAAGCTTTCTTT
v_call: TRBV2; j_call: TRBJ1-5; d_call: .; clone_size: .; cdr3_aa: CASSLREPQHF; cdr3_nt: TGTGCCAGCAGTTTACGGGAGCCCCAGCATTTT
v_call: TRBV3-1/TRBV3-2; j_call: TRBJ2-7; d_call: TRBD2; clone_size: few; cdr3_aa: CASSLGLAGDEQYF; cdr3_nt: TGTGCCAGCAGCCTTGGACTAGCGGGAGACGAGCAGTACTTC
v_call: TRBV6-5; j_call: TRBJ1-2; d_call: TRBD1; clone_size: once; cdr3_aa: CASTYQGGGMYGYTF; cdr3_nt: TGTGCCAGCACTTACCAAGGGGGCGGGATGTATGGCTACACCTTC
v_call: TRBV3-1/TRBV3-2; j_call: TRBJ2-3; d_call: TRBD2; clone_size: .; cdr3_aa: CASSARGGTSGDTQYF; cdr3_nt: TGTGCCAGCAGCGCCCGAGGCGGGACTAGCGGGGATACGCAGTATTTT
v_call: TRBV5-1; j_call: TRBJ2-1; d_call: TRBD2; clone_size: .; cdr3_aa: CASSLGGLPSYNEQFF; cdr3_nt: TGCGCCAGCAGCTTGGGGGGACTACCCTCCTACAATGAGCAGTTCTTC
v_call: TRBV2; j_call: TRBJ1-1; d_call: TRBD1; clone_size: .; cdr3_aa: CASSGDRGRAEAFF; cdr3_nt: TGTGCCAGCAGCGGCGACAGGGGGCGGGCTGAAGCTTTCTTT
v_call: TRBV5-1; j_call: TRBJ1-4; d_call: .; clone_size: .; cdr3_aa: CASSPSREGSQLFF; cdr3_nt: TGCGCCAGCAGCCCTTCGAGGGAGGGGAGTCAACTGTTTTTT
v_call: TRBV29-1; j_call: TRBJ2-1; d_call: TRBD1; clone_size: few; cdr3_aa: CSVEDLETGGYEQFF; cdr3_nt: TGCAGCGTTGAAGATCTCGAGACAGGGGGTTATGAGCAGTTCTTC
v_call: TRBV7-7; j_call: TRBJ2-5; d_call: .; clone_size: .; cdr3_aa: CASSWGAAGGQETQYF; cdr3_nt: TGTGCCAGCAGCTGGGGGGCGGCAGGGGGACAAGAGACCCAGTACTTC
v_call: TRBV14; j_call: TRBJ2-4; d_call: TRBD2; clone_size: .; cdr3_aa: CASSPTSGGDIQYF; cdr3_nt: TGTGCCAGCAGCCCGACTAGCGGGGGTGACATTCAGTACTTC
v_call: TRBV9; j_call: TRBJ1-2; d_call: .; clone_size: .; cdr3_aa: CASSLTGSINYGYTF; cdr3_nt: TGTGCCAGCAGCCTAACAGGGTCCATTAACTATGGCTACACCTTC
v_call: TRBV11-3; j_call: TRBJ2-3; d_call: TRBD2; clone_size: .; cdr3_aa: CASSLSVASGSFPDTQYF; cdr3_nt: TGTGCCAGCAGCTTATCGGTAGCTAGCGGGAGTTTCCCAGATACGCAGTATTTT
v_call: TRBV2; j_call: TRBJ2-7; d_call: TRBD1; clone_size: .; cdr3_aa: CASRPSRDRGFDEQYF; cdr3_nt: TGTGCCAGCAGGCCAAGCCGCGACAGGGGTTTCGACGAGCAGTACTTC
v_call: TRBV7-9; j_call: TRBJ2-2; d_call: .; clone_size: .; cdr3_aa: CAPTVGGRTGELFF; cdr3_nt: TGTGCTCCCACCGTGGGGGGGCGAACCGGGGAGCTGTTTTTT
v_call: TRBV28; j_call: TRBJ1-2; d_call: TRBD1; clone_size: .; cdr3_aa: CASRVQGLDGYTF; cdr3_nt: TGTGCCAGCAGAGTACAGGGGTTAGATGGCTACACCTTC
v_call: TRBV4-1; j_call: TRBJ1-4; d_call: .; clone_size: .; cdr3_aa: CASTPVSREGEKLFF; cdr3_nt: TGCGCCAGCACCCCAGTCTCCAGGGAAGGCGAAAAACTGTTTTTT
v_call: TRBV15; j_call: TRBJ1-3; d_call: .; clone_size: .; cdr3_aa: CATSRTRETDSSGNTIYF; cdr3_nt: TGTGCCACCAGCAGAACCAGGGAAACAGATTCCTCTGGAAACACCATATATTTT
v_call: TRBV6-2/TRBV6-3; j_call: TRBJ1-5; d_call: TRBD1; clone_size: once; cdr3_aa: CASSSWTGAGNQPQHF; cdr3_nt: TGTGCCAGCAGTTCTTGGACAGGGGCTGGCAATCAGCCCCAGCATTTT
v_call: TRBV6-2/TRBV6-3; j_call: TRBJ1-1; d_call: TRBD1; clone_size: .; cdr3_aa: CASSYPTGRKDTEAFF; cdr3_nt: TGTGCCAGCAGTTACCCGACAGGGCGTAAGGACACTGAAGCTTTCTTT
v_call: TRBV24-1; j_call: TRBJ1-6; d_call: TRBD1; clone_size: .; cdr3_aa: CATSGPSPGQVFYNSPLHF; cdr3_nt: TGTGCCACCAGTGGACCATCGCCGGGACAGGTCTTCTATAATTCACCCCTCCACTTT
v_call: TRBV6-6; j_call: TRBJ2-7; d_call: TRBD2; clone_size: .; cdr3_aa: CASSYGTSGRIEQYF; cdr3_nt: TGTGCCAGCAGTTACGGGACTAGCGGGAGAATCGAGCAGTACTTC
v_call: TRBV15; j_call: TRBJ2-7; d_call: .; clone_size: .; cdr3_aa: CATSRDQGSSFFYEQYF; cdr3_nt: TGTGCCACCAGCAGAGATCAGGGCAGCTCTTTTTTCTACGAGCAGTACTTC
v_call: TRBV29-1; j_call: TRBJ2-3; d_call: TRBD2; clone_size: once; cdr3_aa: CSVSHSGKSPDTQYF; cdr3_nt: TGCAGCGTCTCTCATAGCGGGAAGAGCCCAGATACGCAGTATTTT
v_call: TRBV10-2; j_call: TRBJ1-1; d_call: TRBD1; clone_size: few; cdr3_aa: CASRDEQGGYEAFF; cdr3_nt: TGCGCCAGCAGAGACGAACAGGGGGGATACGAAGCTTTCTTT
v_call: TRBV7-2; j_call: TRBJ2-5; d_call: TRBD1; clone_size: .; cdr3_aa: CASSLAKGAWETQYF; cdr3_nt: TGTGCCAGCAGCTTAGCGAAGGGGGCCTGGGAGACCCAGTACTTC
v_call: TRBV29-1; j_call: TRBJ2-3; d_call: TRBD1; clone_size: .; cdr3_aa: CSVGRHWGQGGTDTQYF; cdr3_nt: TGCAGCGTTGGCCGCCACTGGGGACAGGGTGGCACAGATACGCAGTATTTT
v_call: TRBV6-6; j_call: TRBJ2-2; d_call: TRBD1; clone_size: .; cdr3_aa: CASSRGPGQGKIGELFF; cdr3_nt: TGTGCCAGCAGTCGGGGCCCAGGACAGGGGAAGATCGGGGAGCTGTTTTTT
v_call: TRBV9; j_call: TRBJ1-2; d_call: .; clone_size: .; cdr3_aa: CASRSDSGLGPNYGYTF; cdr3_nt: TGTGCCAGCAGGTCTGACTCAGGGTTAGGGCCAAACTATGGCTACACCTTC
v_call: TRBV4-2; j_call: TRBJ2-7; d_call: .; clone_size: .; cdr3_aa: CASSQDRLDYEQYF; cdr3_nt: TGTGCCAGCAGCCAAGACAGGTTGGACTACGAGCAGTACTTC
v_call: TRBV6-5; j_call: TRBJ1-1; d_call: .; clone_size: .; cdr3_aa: CASSSQGSNTEAFF; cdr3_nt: TGTGCCAGCAGTTCTCAGGGGTCGAACACTGAAGCTTTCTTT
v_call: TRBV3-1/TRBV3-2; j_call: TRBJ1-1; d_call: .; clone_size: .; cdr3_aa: CASSQYTGTEAFF; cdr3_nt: TGTGCCAGCAGCCAATATACGGGCACTGAAGCTTTCTTT